Below, 26 T cell receptor beta chains from the same sample are listed, as sequenced in a study of blood T cell repertoires in COVID-19 (dated by TCRdb to between 2020 and 2021). Library preparation used the immunoSEQ multiplex PCR assay. Held by TCRdb, this immuneACCESS table contains in-frame sequences only and omits some clones. Under half of the omission traces to an unresolved V gene where checked; the cause of the rest is unknown. Here the sample has tens of thousands of clones; about 87% occur a single time. Approximately 10% of the sample lies in the top ten. The sample taken for sequencing was peripheral blood. The receptors come from a human donor in a cohort sampled during active COVID-19.

This chain joins TRBV14 and TRBJ2-1; no firm D call. CDR3 length: 12 amino acids. The V and J ends lost 1 base and 7 bases respectively, with 5 bases between them. CDR1 and CDR2 from the germline V gene are SGHDN and FVKESK. As DNA, the CDR3 is TGTGCCAGCAGCCAAGCCATTAATGAGCAGTTCTTC. Translated: CASSQAINEQFF.

J is TRBJ1-6 and V is TRBV2; a weak D match, TRBD1 (6 bases). The CDR3 contains 14 residues. V lost 6 bases to trimming and J lost 8 bases, with 14 bases between them. CDR1 and CDR2 (germline): SNHLY, FYNNEI. CDR3 protein: CASREQGIDSPLHF. The CDR3 nucleotides are TGTGCCAGCAGAGAACAGGGCATTGATTCACCCCTCCACTTT.

The rearrangement links TRBV10-3 to TRBJ1-2, with 9 bases that match TRBD1. Per germline, CDR1 ENHRY and CDR2 SYGVKD. The CDR3 is made up of 14 amino acids. V lost 6 bases to trimming and J lost 2 bases; unmatched junction nucleotides: 4. The DNA of the CDR3 is TGTGCCATCAGCCGACAGGGGGAGAACTATGGCTACACCTTC. This encodes CAISRQGENYGYTF.

Written as DNA, the CDR3 is TGTGCCAGCAGCCTTACTAGCGGGTACACCGGGGAGCTGTTTTTT. Residues: CASSLTSGYTGELFF. The chain uses TRBV11-2 and TRBJ2-2; the match to TRBD2 covers 9 bases. The CDR3 totals 15 residues. Germline V gene data show CDR1 as SGHAT and CDR2 as FQNNGV. With V trimmed by 5 bases and J by 3 bases, 4 bases remained unmatched.

This clone was found once. The rearrangement links TRBV5-1 to TRBJ2-7; TRBD1 might be the D (5 bases). The germline V gene encodes CDR1 SGHRS and CDR2 YFSETQ. The V end lost 3 bases, the J end lost 7 bases, and 23 bases lay between the germline ends. CDR3 length: 16 residues. This chain's CDR3 is CASSSGRDSWLGEQYF. The CDR3 DNA reads as TGCGCCAGCAGCTCCGGCAGGGATTCCTGGTTGGGGGAGCAGTACTTC.

The rearrangement joins TRBV30 to TRBJ2-2, with D tentatively TRBD2 (7 bases). The germline gives CDR1 GTSNPN, CDR2 SVGIG (reference sequence). V gave up 3 bases and J gave up 3 bases, with 20 bases separating them. The CDR3 extends over 17 amino acids. The CDR3 sequence: CAWRSLDWRGHTGELFF. CDR3 coding DNA: TGTGCCTGGAGATCTTTAGATTGGCGGGGGCACACCGGGGAGCTGTTTTTT.

This chain uses TRBV5-6 with TRBJ2-7; 8 nucleotides line up with TRBD2. The V gene's germline CDR1 is SGHDT and CDR2 YYEEEE. The ends lost 4 bases at V and 4 bases at J; junction bases unmatched: 4. This CDR3 is 13 amino acids long. In DNA, the CDR3 is TGTGCCAGCAGCCTCGGGAGGGTTTACGAGCAGTACTTC. This encodes CASSLGRVYEQYF.

The V and J genes are TRBV7-8 and TRBJ1-5; 8 bases map to TRBD1. The CDR3 consists of 14 residues. Trimming removed 5 bases from V and 7 bases from J; junction bases left unmatched: 7. Germline V gene lookup returns CDR1 SGHVS and CDR2 FQNEAQ. In nucleotides, the CDR3 is TGTGCCAGCAGCACGGACAGGGTAGGACAGCCCCAGCATTTT. Encoded protein: CASSTDRVGQPQHF.

The gene calls are TRBV29-1 and TRBJ1-1; unclear D gene. This CDR3 region has 12 residues. Germline CDR1 and CDR2: SQVTM and ANQGSEA. The ends were cut back, 5 bases at V and 0 bases at J, with 7 bases in the middle. The CDR3 region is CSVPLMNTEAFF. In nucleotides, the CDR3 is TGCAGCGTTCCTTTAATGAACACTGAAGCTTTCTTT.

The chain employs TRBV2 and TRBJ2-7, with D possibly being TRBD2 (6 bases). CDR3 size: 13 residues. From germline, CDR1 is SNHLY and CDR2 FYNNEI. Trimming removed 8 bases from V and 0 bases from J, with 11 bases in between. The CDR3 nucleotides are TGTGCCAGCGAAGAGGGACTCTCCTACGAGCAGTACTTC. Protein product: CASEEGLSYEQYF. Supplemented by reference TRBV2 and TRBJ2-7, the full variable domain reads EPEVTQTPSHQVTQMGQEVILRCVPISNHLYFYWYRQILGQKVEFLVSFYNNEISEKSEIFDDQFSVERPDGSNFTLKIRSTKLEDSAMYFCASEEGLSYEQYFGPGTRLTVT.

This clone was recorded once. V gene TRBV27 combines with J gene TRBJ2-7; D is uncertain. This CDR3 spans 15 amino acids. Germline V gene data show CDR1 as MNHEY and CDR2 as SMNVEV (reference sequence). The ends were cut back, 7 bases at V and 3 bases at J, with 19 bases in the middle. The chain's CDR3 is CASKPKPDIHYEQYF. The CDR3 region has the DNA TGTGCCAGCAAGCCCAAACCTGACATACACTACGAGCAGTACTTC.

J is TRBJ2-3 and V is TRBV7-6; 9 nucleotides line up with TRBD1. Germline loops: CDR1 SGHVS, CDR2 FNYEAQ. J lost 6 bases, V lost 5 bases, and 9 bases had no gene match. The CDR3 is 15 residues long. This chain's CDR3 is CASSAWTGEGDTQYF. DNA of the CDR3: TGTGCCAGCAGCGCCTGGACAGGGGAAGGGGATACGCAGTATTTT.

This clone was seen once. The V call is TRBV5-1, the J call TRBJ2-3; 11 bases map to TRBD2. Germline CDR1 and CDR2: SGHRS and YFSETQ. The CDR3 is made up of 16 amino acids. The V gene end was trimmed by 1 base and the J gene end by 5 bases; junction bases not matched to a gene: 6. The CDR3 coding sequence is TGCGCCAGCAGCTTGAGACTAGCGGGGAAGGAAGATACGCAGTATTTT. This translates into CASSLRLAGKEDTQYF.

This sequence joins TRBV7-3 and TRBJ1-1; weak D call: TRBD1 (5 bases). There are 13 residues in the CDR3. Germline CDR1 SGHTA, CDR2 FQGTGA. With 5 bases removed from V and 4 bases from J, the gap between germline ends came to 11 bases. CDR3 region: CASSPRGFTEAFF. As DNA, the CDR3 is TGTGCCAGCAGCCCAAGGGGATTCACTGAAGCTTTCTTT.

This clone was seen a single time. This sequence joins TRBV7-9 and TRBJ1-4, with 7 bases aligning to TRBD1. The CDR3 has 13 residues. Germline CDR1 is SEHNR and CDR2 is FQNEAQ (reference sequence). The V gene end was trimmed by 4 bases and the J gene end by 10 bases; junction bases not matched to a gene: 6. In DNA, the CDR3 is TGTGCCAGCAGCTCCGGGACAGTTAGAAAACTGTTTTTT. It yields the protein CASSSGTVRKLFF.

The chain carries TRBV11-3 and TRBJ2-3; no firm D call. The CDR3 consists of 12 residues. CDR1 and CDR2 from the germline V gene are SGHNT and YENEEA. V was trimmed by 0 bases and J by 6 bases, leaving 4 bases between them. This chain's CDR3 is CASSLDSDTQYF. The CDR3 nucleotides read TGTGCCAGCAGCTTAGATTCGGATACGCAGTATTTT.

There are many counts of this clone. This chain connects TRBV5-8 to TRBJ1-5, with D tentatively TRBD1 (6 bases). This CDR3 is built from 15 residues. Deletions cut 2 bases from V and 6 bases from J, with 15 bases between. CDR1 is SGHTS and CDR2 is YDEGEE in the germline V gene. CDR3 sequence: CASSLVAGAGQPQHF. DNA of the CDR3: TGTGCCAGCAGCTTAGTCGCAGGGGCGGGTCAGCCCCAGCATTTT. Full variable domain (remainder filled in from reference TRBV5-8 and TRBJ1-5): EAGVTQSPTHLIKTRGQQATLRCSPISGHTSVYWYQQALGLGLQFLLWYDEGEERNRGNFPPRFSGRQFPNYSSELNVNALELEDSALYLCASSLVAGAGQPQHFGDGTRLSIL.

This clone showed up just once. V and J are TRBV27 and TRBJ1-6; 11 bases map to TRBD1. V trimming: 1 base; J trimming: 6 bases; junction bases outside the gene matches: 5. This CDR3 is built from 17 residues. Germline-derived CDR1 and CDR2 are MNHEY and SMNVEV (reference sequence). CDR3 sequence reads: CASSLYRTGGLNSPLHF. The CDR3 DNA is TGTGCCAGCAGTTTATACAGGACAGGGGGCCTTAATTCACCCCTCCACTTT.

V usage is TRBV9 and J usage is TRBJ2-3; maybe TRBD2 (6 bases). Per the germline V gene, CDR1 is SGDLS and CDR2 is YYNGEE. The CDR3 length is 15 residues. Trimming stripped 2 bases from V and 6 bases from J, with 16 bases between. This CDR3 is CASSVRRGFSDTQYF. DNA for the CDR3: TGTGCCAGCAGCGTTCGGCGGGGCTTTTCTGATACGCAGTATTTT.

V and J are TRBV5-1 and TRBJ2-7; the match to TRBD2 covers 7 bases. The CDR3 length is 16 residues. Germline V lookup: CDR1 SGHRS, CDR2 YFSETQ. With V trimmed by 2 bases and J by 7 bases, 15 bases remained unmatched. CDR3 nucleotides: TGCGCCAGCAGCTTCGGAATCGCGGGAGATCCGGGTGAGCAGTACTTC. As protein: CASSFGIAGDPGEQYF.

The rearrangement links TRBV10-3 to TRBJ2-5; 8 bases fit TRBD2. The CDR3 contains 14 residues. From germline, CDR1 is ENHRY and CDR2 SYGVKD. V lost 4 bases, J lost 1 base, and 2 bases stayed unmatched. The CDR3 protein is CAISGGGPQETQYF. Written as DNA, the CDR3 is TGTGCCATCAGTGGCGGGGGGCCCCAAGAGACCCAGTACTTC.

V gene TRBV6-1 combines with J gene TRBJ2-7, with 14 bases matching TRBD2. This CDR3 comprises 16 residues. Germline trimming cut 4 bases from V and 5 bases from J; bases unmatched to any gene: 7. Germline V gene data show CDR1 as MNHNS and CDR2 as SASEGT. CDR3 residues: CASSGGTSGSYHEQYF. As DNA, the CDR3 is TGTGCCAGCAGTGGCGGGACTAGCGGGAGTTATCACGAGCAGTACTTC.

The rearrangement uses TRBV25-1 and TRBJ2-5, with TRBD2 as a possible D gene (7 bases). Germline loops: CDR1 MGHDK, CDR2 SYGVNS. This CDR3 has 14 amino acids. V was trimmed by 5 bases and J by 5 bases, leaving 15 bases between them. In nucleotides, the CDR3 is TGTGCCAGCAGTCGTGGGGGGGCCGGCGAGACCCAGTACTTC. It yields the protein CASSRGGAGETQYF.

The V call is TRBV15, the J call TRBJ2-3; a possible D gene is TRBD2 (7 bases). CDR3 size: 18 residues. V gave up 0 bases and J gave up 0 bases, with 16 bases separating them. Germline-derived CDR1 and CDR2 are LNHNV and YYDKDF (reference sequence). The CDR3 DNA is TGTGCCACCAGCAGAGATTGGGGGGGCGCGGGAAGCACAGATACGCAGTATTTT. Its protein is CATSRDWGGAGSTDTQYF. The whole variable domain, remainder taken from reference TRBV15 and TRBJ2-3, is DAMVIQNPRYQVTQFGKPVTLSCSQTLNHNVMYWYQQKSSQAPKLLFHYYDKDFNNEADTPDNFQSRRPNTSFCFLDIRSPGLGDTAMYLCATSRDWGGAGSTDTQYFGPGTRLTVL.

The J gene is TRBJ2-3, the V gene TRBV15, with TRBD2 matching over 8 bases. The CDR3 runs to 17 residues. Trimming cost V 1 base and J 3 bases; bases outside gene matches: 9. Germline V gene sequence: CDR1 LNHNV, CDR2 YYDKDF (reference sequence). As DNA, the CDR3 is TGTGCCACCAGCAGAGGTTCAGGTAGCGGGACAACAGATACGCAGTATTTT. It translates to CATSRGSGSGTTDTQYF.

The V call is TRBV6-5, the J call TRBJ2-7; tentatively, D is TRBD1 (7 bases). This CDR3 region has 14 residues. Germline CDR1 MNHEY, CDR2 SVGAGI. Trimming pared 6 bases from V and 5 bases from J, leaving 17 bases between. The chain's CDR3 is CASSLTGTHNEQYF. CDR3 nucleotide sequence: TGTGCCAGCAGCCTGACAGGGACTCACAACGAGCAGTACTTC.